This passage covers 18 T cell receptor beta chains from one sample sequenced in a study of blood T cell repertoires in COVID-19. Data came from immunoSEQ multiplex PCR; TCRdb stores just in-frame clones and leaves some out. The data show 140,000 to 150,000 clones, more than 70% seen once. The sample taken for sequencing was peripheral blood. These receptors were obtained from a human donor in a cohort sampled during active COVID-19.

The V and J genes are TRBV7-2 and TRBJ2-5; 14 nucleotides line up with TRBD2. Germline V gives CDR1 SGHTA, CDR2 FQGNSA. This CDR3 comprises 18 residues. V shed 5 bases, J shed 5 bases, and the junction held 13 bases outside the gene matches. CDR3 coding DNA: TGTGCCAGCAGCCAGGGGACTAGCGGGGGCCCGCGGTTTGAGACCCAGTACTTC. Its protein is CASSQGTSGGPRFETQYF.

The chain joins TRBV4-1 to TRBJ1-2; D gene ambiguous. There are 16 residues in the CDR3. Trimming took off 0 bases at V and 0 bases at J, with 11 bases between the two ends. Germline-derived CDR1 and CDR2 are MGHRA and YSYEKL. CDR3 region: CASSQDSRRTNYGYTF. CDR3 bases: TGCGCCAGCAGCCAAGATTCCAGGCGCACTAACTATGGCTACACCTTC.

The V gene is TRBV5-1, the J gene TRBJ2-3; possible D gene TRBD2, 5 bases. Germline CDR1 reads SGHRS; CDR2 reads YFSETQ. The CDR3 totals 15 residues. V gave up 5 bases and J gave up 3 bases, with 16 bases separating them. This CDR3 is CASRIGNGETDTQYF. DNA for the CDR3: TGCGCCAGCAGAATAGGAAACGGGGAAACAGATACGCAGTATTTT. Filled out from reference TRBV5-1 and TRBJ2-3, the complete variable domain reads KAGVTQTPRYLIKTRGQQVTLSCSPISGHRSVSWYQQTPGQGLQFLFEYFSETQRNKGNFPGRFSGRQFSNSRSEMNVSTLELGDSALYLCASRIGNGETDTQYFGPGTRLTVL.

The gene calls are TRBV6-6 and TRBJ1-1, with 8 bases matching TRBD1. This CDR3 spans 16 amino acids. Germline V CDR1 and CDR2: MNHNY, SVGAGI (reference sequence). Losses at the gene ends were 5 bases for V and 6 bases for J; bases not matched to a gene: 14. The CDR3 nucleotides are TGTGCCAGCAGTACGACAGGGGCACGGCAGCATCCTGAAGCTTTCTTT. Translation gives CASSTTGARQHPEAFF.

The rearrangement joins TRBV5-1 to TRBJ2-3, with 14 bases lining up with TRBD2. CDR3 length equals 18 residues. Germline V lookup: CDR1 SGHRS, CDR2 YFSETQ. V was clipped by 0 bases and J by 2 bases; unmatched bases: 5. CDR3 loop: CASSLGLAGGLDTDTQYF. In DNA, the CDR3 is TGCGCCAGCAGCTTGGGACTAGCGGGGGGGCTTGACACAGATACGCAGTATTTT.

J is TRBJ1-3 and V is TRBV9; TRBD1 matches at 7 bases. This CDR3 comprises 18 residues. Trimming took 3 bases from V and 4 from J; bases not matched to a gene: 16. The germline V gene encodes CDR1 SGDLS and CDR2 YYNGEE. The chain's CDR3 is CASSDAETGTWMGNTIYF. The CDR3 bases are TGTGCCAGCAGCGACGCGGAGACAGGGACGTGGATGGGAAACACCATATATTTT.

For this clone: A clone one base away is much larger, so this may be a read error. CDR3 nucleotides: TGCGCCAGCAGCCGGACTCAAGAGACCCAGTACTTC. It encodes CASSRTQETQYF. The rearrangement joins TRBV5-1 to TRBJ2-5, with D possibly matching TRBD2 (5 bases). The CDR3 totals 12 residues. The germline gives CDR1 SGHRS, CDR2 YFSETQ. V lost 4 bases, J lost 2 bases, and 6 bases lay in between.

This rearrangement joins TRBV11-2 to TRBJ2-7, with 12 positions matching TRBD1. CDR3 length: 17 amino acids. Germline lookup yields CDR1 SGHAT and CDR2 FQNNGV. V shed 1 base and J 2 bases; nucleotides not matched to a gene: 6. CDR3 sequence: CASSLGGTGGVPYEQYF. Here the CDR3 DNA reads TGTGCCAGCAGCTTAGGAGGGACAGGGGGCGTCCCCTACGAGCAGTACTTC.

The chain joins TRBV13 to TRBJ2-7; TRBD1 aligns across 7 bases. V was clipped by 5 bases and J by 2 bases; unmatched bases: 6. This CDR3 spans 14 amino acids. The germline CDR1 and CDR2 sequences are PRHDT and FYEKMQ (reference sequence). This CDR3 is CASSPGQPTYEQYF. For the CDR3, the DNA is TGTGCCAGCAGCCCGGGACAGCCAACCTACGAGCAGTACTTC.

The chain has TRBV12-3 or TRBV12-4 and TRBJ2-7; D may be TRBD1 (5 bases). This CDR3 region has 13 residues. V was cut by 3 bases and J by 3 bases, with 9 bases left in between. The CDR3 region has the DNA TGTGCCAGCAGTTTTAGGGGAAACTACGAGCAGTACTTC. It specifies CASSFRGNYEQYF.

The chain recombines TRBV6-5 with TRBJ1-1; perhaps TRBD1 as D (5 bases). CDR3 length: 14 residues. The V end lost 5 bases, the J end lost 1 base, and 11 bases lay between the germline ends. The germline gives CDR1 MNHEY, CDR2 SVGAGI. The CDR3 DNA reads TGTGCCAGCAGTAACACAGGTCCGAACACTGAAGCTTTCTTT. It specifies CASSNTGPNTEAFF.

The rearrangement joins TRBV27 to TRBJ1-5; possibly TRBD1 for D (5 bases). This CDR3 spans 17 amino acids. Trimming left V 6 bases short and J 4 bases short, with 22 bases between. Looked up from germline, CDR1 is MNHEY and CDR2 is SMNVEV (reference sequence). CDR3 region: CASSPFSRDFLNQPQHF. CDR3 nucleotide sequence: TGTGCCAGCAGCCCCTTCAGCAGGGACTTCCTTAATCAGCCCCAGCATTTT.

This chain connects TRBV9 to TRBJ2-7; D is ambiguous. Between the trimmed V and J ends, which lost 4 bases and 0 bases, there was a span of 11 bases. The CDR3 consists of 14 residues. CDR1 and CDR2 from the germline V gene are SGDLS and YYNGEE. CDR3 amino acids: CASSPHLSSYEQYF. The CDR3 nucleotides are TGTGCCAGCAGCCCCCACTTGAGCTCCTACGAGCAGTACTTC.

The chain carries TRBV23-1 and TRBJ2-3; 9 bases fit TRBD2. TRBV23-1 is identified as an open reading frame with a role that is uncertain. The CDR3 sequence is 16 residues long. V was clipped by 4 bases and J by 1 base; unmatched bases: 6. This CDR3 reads CASSRDPSGGTDTQYF. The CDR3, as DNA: TGCGCCAGCAGTCGGGACCCTAGCGGGGGCACAGATACGCAGTATTTT.

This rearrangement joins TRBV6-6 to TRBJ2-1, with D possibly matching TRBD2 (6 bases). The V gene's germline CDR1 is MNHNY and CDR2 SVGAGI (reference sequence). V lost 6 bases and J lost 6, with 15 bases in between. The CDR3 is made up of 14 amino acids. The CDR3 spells CASSPTGVGNEQFF. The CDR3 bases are TGTGCCAGCAGCCCGACGGGGGTGGGCAATGAGCAGTTCTTC.

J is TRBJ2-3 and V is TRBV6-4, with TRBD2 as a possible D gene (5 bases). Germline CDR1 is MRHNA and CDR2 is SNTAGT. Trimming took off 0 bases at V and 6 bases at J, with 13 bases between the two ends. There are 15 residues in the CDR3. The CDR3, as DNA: TGTGCCAGCAGTGACTCAATGGACTCCTGGGATACGCAGTATTTT. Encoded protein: CASSDSMDSWDTQYF.

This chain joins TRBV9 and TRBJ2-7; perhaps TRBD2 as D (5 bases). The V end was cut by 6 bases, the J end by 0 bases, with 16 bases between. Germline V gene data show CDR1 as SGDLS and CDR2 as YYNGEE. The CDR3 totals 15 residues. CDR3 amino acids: CASTPSEDYSYEQYF. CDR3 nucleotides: TGTGCCAGCACCCCCTCGGAGGATTACTCCTACGAGCAGTACTTC.

CDR3 nucleotides: TGCGCCAGCAGCTTGGCGGCCAGGGGTGAAAAACTGTTTTTT. Translated: CASSLAARGEKLFF. The genes are TRBV5-1 and TRBJ1-4; weak D call: TRBD1 (6 bases). V was cut by 0 bases and J by 7 bases, with 10 bases left in between. CDR3 size: 14 residues. Germline CDR1 is SGHRS and CDR2 is YFSETQ.